This T cell receptor (beta chain) was identified during a study of PD-L1 blockade in urothelial cancer. Specified time point: pretreatment peripheral blood. General study results and limits: Those with durable benefit had larger increases in tumor-associated blood clones at 3 weeks.

Each PCR contained spiked-in synthetic TCR analog templates. Some clones are missing from TCRdb's copy, which holds only in-frame ones; the method was immunoSEQ multiplex PCR. The data contain 130,000 or so clones, around 85% of them singletons. For this clone: The antigen remains unidentified.

CDR1 SGHAT and CDR2 FQNNGV come from the germline V gene. The CDR3 consists of 15 residues. The germline V and J ends were trimmed by 2 bases and 5 bases, with 16 bases remaining between them. This sequence joins TRBV11-2 and TRBJ2-7; D perhaps matches TRBD1 (6 bases). The clonotype comes from a man aged 50 or older with urothelial cancer. Sequences were derived from PBMCs, sampled around atezolizumab (anti-PD-L1) treatment. CDR3 residues: CASSLLGRPGDEQYF. The CDR3 DNA reads as TGTGCCAGCAGCTTACTGGGCCGACCAGGGGACGAGCAGTACTTC.